The entry that follows covers one TCR beta chain sequence. Its specificity is not known. The data are from a study of T cell clonotyping in hematopoietic cell transplantation. Findings and caveats of the study: After transplant, recipient diversity fell while pathologically expanded clonotypes grew through day 180.

The CDR3 consists of 14 residues. J lost 4 bases, V lost 4 bases, and 6 bases had no gene match. Germline assignment: CDR1 MGHRA and CDR2 YSYEKL. Profiled with immunoSEQ multiplex PCR; TCRdb holds only in-frame clones, not every one. The data contain 14,000 or so clones, 94% of them seen just once; the ten biggest clones take up roughly 4.5%. V and J are TRBV4-1 and TRBJ1-1; 7 bases agree with TRBD1. This TCR derives from a male patient over 55 who had an allogeneic stem cell transplant from an unrelated donor, so the T cells may come from the graft donor. Some clones in this sample may be carry-over from other donors' samples. The sequencing used PBMCs, collected 30 days after allogeneic stem cell transplant. CDR3 region: CASSPSGQFTEAFF. Written as DNA, the CDR3 is TGCGCCAGCAGCCCCTCGGGACAGTTCACTGAAGCTTTCTTT.